This T cell receptor (beta chain) was recorded in a study of CD8+ T cells in alopecia areata. cDNA serving as the sequencing template came from extracted, reverse transcribed RNA. Some clones are missing from TCRdb's copy, which holds only in-frame ones; the method was immunoSEQ multiplex PCR. The table has 110,000 or so clones, around two fifths seen once. Sequencing used CD4+ T cells sorted from blood. The TCR was taken from a human donor with alopecia areata.

The CDR3 here is CSAGQGFDTEAFF. CDR3 coding DNA: TGCAGCGCGGGGCAGGGTTTTGACACTGAAGCTTTCTTT. V gene TRBV29-1 combines with J gene TRBJ1-1; D possibly corresponds to TRBD1 (5 bases). The germline V and J ends were trimmed by 7 bases and 3 bases, with 15 bases remaining between them. This CDR3 spans 13 amino acids. Germline V gene sequence: CDR1 SQVTM, CDR2 ANQGSEA.